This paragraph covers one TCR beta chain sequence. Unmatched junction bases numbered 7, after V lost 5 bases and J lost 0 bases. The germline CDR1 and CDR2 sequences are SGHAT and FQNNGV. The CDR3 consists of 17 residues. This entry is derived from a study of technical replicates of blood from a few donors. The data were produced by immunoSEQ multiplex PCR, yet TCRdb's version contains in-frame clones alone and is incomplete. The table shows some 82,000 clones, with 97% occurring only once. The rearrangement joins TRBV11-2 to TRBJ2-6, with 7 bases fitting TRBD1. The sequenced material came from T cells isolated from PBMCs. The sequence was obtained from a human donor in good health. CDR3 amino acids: CASSKTGTSSGANVLTF. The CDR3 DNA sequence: TGTGCCAGCAGCAAGACAGGGACGAGCTCTGGGGCCAACGTCCTGACTTTC.